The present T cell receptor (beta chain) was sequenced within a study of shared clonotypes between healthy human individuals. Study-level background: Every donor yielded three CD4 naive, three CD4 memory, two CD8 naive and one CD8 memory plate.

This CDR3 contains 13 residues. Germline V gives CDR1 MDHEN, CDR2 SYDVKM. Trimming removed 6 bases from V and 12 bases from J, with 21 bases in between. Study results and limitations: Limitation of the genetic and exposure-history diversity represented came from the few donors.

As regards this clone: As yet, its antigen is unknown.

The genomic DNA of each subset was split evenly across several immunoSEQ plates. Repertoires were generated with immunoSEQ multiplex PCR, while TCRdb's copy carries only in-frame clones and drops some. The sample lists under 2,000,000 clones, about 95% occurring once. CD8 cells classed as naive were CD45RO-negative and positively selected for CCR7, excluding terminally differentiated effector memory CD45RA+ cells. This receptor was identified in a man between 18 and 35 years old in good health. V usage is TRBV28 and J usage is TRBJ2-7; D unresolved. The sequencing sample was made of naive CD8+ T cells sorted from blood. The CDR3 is CASSPGFPWEGYF. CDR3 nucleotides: TGTGCCAGCAGCCCCGGGTTCCCCTGGGAAGGGTACTTC.